Reported below is one T cell receptor (beta chain). V was cut by 2 bases and J by 0 bases, with 4 bases left in between. The CDR3 is made up of 14 amino acids. Per the germline V gene, CDR1 is LGHDT and CDR2 is YNNKEL (reference sequence). The sample is drawn from a study of blood T cell repertoires in COVID-19. Assay used: immunoSEQ multiplex PCR; TCRdb lists only in-frame clones, some missing. The table has some 150,000 clones, 86% seen once. The rearrangement uses TRBV3-1 (or the pseudogene TRBV3-2) and TRBJ2-2; no firm D call. Sequencing was done on a sample of PBMCs or T cells enriched from blood (not recorded which). The receptor's source is a man aged 50 or older who had recovered from COVID-19. As DNA, the CDR3 is TGTGCCAGCAGCCAATTAACGAACACCGGGGAGCTGTTTTTT. Protein sequence: CASSQLTNTGELFF.